The next 32 T cell receptor beta chains were all read from a single sample in a study of cytomegalovirus exposure and HLA in healthy donors. The PCR used 60 Vbeta and 13 Jbeta primers. The protocol was immunoSEQ multiplex PCR, while the TCRdb copy is restricted to in-frame clones and leaves out a portion. Of roughly 200,000 clones listed, about 82% were seen once; the top ten hold less than 2.5%. Input material: PBMCs. These TCRs come from a woman aged 50 to 60 in good health and CMV-seronegative.

V gene TRBV6-5 combines with J gene TRBJ1-2; 10 positions agree with TRBD1. Trimming took 5 bases from V and 3 from J; bases not matched to a gene: 3. Germline loops: CDR1 MNHEY, CDR2 SVGAGI. The CDR3 length is 14 residues. The DNA of the CDR3 is TGTGCCAGCAGTGGAGGGACAGGGGACTATGGCTACACCTTC. Translating it yields CASSGGTGDYGYTF.

The chain couples TRBV28 to TRBJ1-1, with a weak D call TRBD1 (5 bases). The CDR3 spans 15 residues. Trimming took off 7 bases at V and 1 base at J, with 16 bases between the two ends. CDR1 and CDR2 from the germline V gene are MDHEN and SYDVKM. CDR3 protein: CASIPRKTGNTEAFF. DNA of the CDR3: TGTGCCAGCATTCCCCGAAAAACAGGGAACACTGAAGCTTTCTTT.

The J gene is TRBJ2-5, the V gene TRBV2, with TRBD2 matching over 8 bases. The trim removed 7 bases at V and 5 bases at J, leaving 21 bases unmatched. This CDR3 is 18 amino acids long. Germline assignment: CDR1 SNHLY and CDR2 FYNNEI. Here the CDR3 DNA reads TGTGCCAGCATGTCAGCGGGAGACGGCCGAAAATATGCGGAGACCCAGTACTTC. It translates to CASMSAGDGRKYAETQYF.

This CDR3 is CASSLAGTEYNEQFF. The CDR3 coding sequence is TGTGCCAGCAGTCTAGCGGGAACAGAATACAATGAGCAGTTCTTC. The J gene is TRBJ2-1, the V gene TRBV9; 9 nucleotides align to TRBD2. The CDR3 is 15 amino acids. The germline CDR1 and CDR2 sequences are SGDLS and YYNGEE. V lost 5 bases, J lost 4 bases, and 7 bases stayed unmatched.

This clone was detected only a few times. Other nucleotide sequences in the sample specify the same CDR3. CDR3 bases: TGTGCCAGCAGCGCCTGGGGACAGCTGAACACCGGGGAGCTGTTTTTT. Protein product: CASSAWGQLNTGELFF. The V call is TRBV7-2, the J call TRBJ2-2, with 7 nucleotides matching TRBD1. CDR3 length: 16 residues. Germline CDR1 and CDR2: SGHTA and FQGNSA. V shed 5 bases and J 1 base; nucleotides not matched to a gene: 7.

This chain's CDR3 is CASTPGGGLSNQPQHF. DNA of the CDR3: TGTGCCAGTACCCCAGGGGGCGGGTTAAGCAATCAGCCCCAGCATTTT. The genes are TRBV19 and TRBJ1-5; 8 bases line up with TRBD1. CDR1 is LNHDA, CDR2 SQIVND, per germline (reference sequence). The J segment lost 1 base and the V segment lost 7 bases, leaving 9 bases of the junction unmatched. The CDR3 loop spans 16 amino acids.

The rearrangement uses TRBV7-6 and TRBJ2-7, with 8 nucleotides matching TRBD2. The CDR3 has 16 amino acids. CDR1 and CDR2 from the germline V gene are SGHVS and FNYEAQ. V dropped 1 base and J dropped 2; count of bases not matched to a gene: 7. The CDR3 DNA is TGTGCCAGCAGCTTAGAGGCTAGCGGGCCTACCTACGAGCAGTACTTC. It translates to CASSLEASGPTYEQYF.

This rearrangement joins TRBV29-1 to TRBJ1-1; 7 nucleotides line up with TRBD1. CDR3 length: 13 amino acids. The germline CDR1 and CDR2 sequences are SQVTM and ANQGSEA. The V and J ends lost 0 bases and 5 bases, in that order; junction bases with no gene match: 3. CDR3: CSVEDRGITEAFF. Here the CDR3 DNA reads TGCAGCGTTGAAGACAGGGGGATTACTGAAGCTTTCTTT.

The V call is TRBV12-5, the J call TRBJ2-2, with 11 positions matching TRBD1. Unmatched junction bases numbered 4, after V lost 2 bases and J lost 2 bases. The CDR3 is 17 amino acids. Germline V CDR1 and CDR2: LGHNT, FRNRAP. For the CDR3, the DNA is TGTGCTAGTGGTTTGTGGACAGGGGGCCTAAACACCGGGGAGCTGTTTTTT. It is translated as CASGLWTGGLNTGELFF.

The CDR3 is CASSQEYLLIPEAFF. The CDR3 DNA sequence: TGCGCCAGCAGCCAAGAATACCTGCTAATCCCTGAAGCTTTCTTT. The J gene is TRBJ1-1, the V gene TRBV4-1; no firm D call. The V end lost 0 bases, the J end lost 6 bases, and 14 bases lay between the germline ends. This CDR3 has 15 amino acids. Germline CDR1 is MGHRA and CDR2 is YSYEKL.

The rearrangement links TRBV6-6 to TRBJ2-7; 8 bases line up with TRBD1. After removal of 5 bases from V and 1 base from J, the junction contained 4 bases not matched to a gene. The CDR3 totals 14 residues. Germline lookup yields CDR1 MNHNY and CDR2 SVGAGI (reference sequence). The CDR3: CASSRTGKSYEQYF. CDR3 DNA sequence: TGTGCCAGCAGTAGGACAGGGAAATCCTACGAGCAGTACTTC.

This clone came up once. This chain uses TRBV19 with TRBJ2-1; 9 nucleotides align to TRBD1. Germline V gene lookup returns CDR1 LNHDA and CDR2 SQIVND (reference sequence). The V segment lost 7 bases and the J segment 10 bases; nucleotides outside the gene matches: 14. The CDR3 totals 15 residues. The CDR3 sequence: CASTLSGTGKVEQFF. DNA of the CDR3: TGTGCCAGTACTCTCTCCGGGACAGGGAAGGTGGAGCAGTTCTTC.

This clone appeared a few times. The chain carries TRBV7-6 and TRBJ2-1; TRBD2 matches at 13 bases. Trimming at V came to 5 bases and at J to 7 bases, leaving 5 bases not matched to a gene. Per the germline V gene, CDR1 is SGHVS and CDR2 is FNYEAQ. This CDR3 has 15 amino acids. CDR3 DNA: TGTGCCAGCAGCGAACTAGCGGGAGGGCCTAATGAGCAGTTCTTC. The encoded protein is CASSELAGGPNEQFF.

The rearrangement links TRBV19 to TRBJ1-2; 7 bases are a match to TRBD1. This CDR3 is built from 13 residues. Germline lookup yields CDR1 LNHDA and CDR2 SQIVND (reference sequence). V gave up 6 bases and J gave up 4 bases; unmatched junction bases: 5. CDR3: CASSQQGRYGYTF. In DNA, the CDR3 is TGTGCCAGTAGCCAACAGGGGCGCTATGGCTACACCTTC.

This clone was recorded a few times. Other DNA sequences in the same sample also yield this CDR3. The V call is TRBV5-1, the J call TRBJ2-1; the D gene is possibly TRBD2 (6 bases). Per the germline V gene, CDR1 is SGHRS and CDR2 is YFSETQ. V dropped 2 bases and J dropped 1 base, with 7 bases sitting between them. This CDR3 has 14 amino acids. CDR3 nucleotides: TGCGCCAGCAGCTTTGGGGGGTCCTACAATGAGCAGTTCTTC. It is translated as CASSFGGSYNEQFF.

The genes are TRBV7-3 and TRBJ1-1, with D unclear. CDR1 SGHTA and CDR2 FQGTGA come from the germline V gene. The germline V and J ends were trimmed by 4 bases and 1 base, with 7 bases remaining between them. There are 13 residues in the CDR3. This chain's CDR3 is CASSSERNTEAFF. In nucleotides, the CDR3 is TGTGCCAGCAGCTCGGAGCGGAACACTGAAGCTTTCTTT.

This clone was picked up one time. J is TRBJ1-3 and V is TRBV5-6; D possibly corresponds to TRBD1 (5 bases). V lost 3 bases to trimming and J lost 0 bases, with 13 bases between them. The CDR3 extends over 16 amino acids. From germline, CDR1 is SGHDT and CDR2 YYEEEE. The CDR3 loop reads CASSYRDSHSGNTIYF. CDR3 nucleotide sequence: TGTGCCAGCAGCTACCGGGACTCACACTCTGGAAACACCATATATTTT. Drawing the rest from reference TRBV5-6 and TRBJ1-3, the complete variable domain is DAGVTQSPTHLIKTRGQQVTLRCSPKSGHDTVSWYQQALGQGPQFIFQYYEEEERQRGNFPDRFSGHQFPNYSSELNVNALLLGDSALYLCASSYRDSHSGNTIYFGEGSWLTVV.

This rearrangement joins TRBV5-1 to TRBJ1-2; D perhaps matches TRBD1 (6 bases). CDR1 is SGHRS and CDR2 is YFSETQ in the germline V gene. The CDR3 has 15 residues. V shed 4 bases and J shed 4 bases, with 17 bases lying between them. Written as DNA, the CDR3 is TGCGCCAGCAGCCCGGAGCCAGGGGTCGCCTATGGCTACACCTTC. Protein: CASSPEPGVAYGYTF.

The V and J genes are TRBV27 and TRBJ2-5, with D maybe TRBD2 (6 bases). Judging by the DNA end, TRBJ2-7 fits better; the J call may be wrong. Germline-derived CDR1 and CDR2 are MNHEY and SMNVEV (reference sequence). This CDR3 has 17 amino acids. This chain's CDR3 is CASSSSLSSARSYEQYF. The CDR3 DNA follows: TGTGCCAGCAGTTCCTCCCTCTCTAGCGCCCGCTCCTACGAGCAGTACTTC.

The rearrangement joins TRBV30 to TRBJ2-7, with TRBD1 matching over 9 bases. The CDR3 runs 16 residues. CDR1 and CDR2 from the germline V gene are GTSNPN and SVGIG (reference sequence). The trim removed 3 bases at V and 6 bases at J, leaving 15 bases unmatched. CDR3 region: CAWSDARGQGRVEQYF. DNA of the CDR3: TGTGCCTGGAGCGACGCCAGAGGACAGGGGAGGGTCGAGCAGTACTTC.

J is TRBJ2-7 and V is TRBV9; TRBD2 matches 9 bases. There are 15 residues in the CDR3. Germline trimming cut 0 bases from V and 6 bases from J; bases unmatched to any gene: 7. CDR1 and CDR2 from the germline V gene are SGDLS and YYNGEE. CDR3 DNA: TGTGCCAGCAGCGTAGAGATACTAGCGGGCGGCGAGCAGTACTTC. Translation gives CASSVEILAGGEQYF.

This clone was detected only a few times. This CDR3 reads CASSQGAAPGNTIYF. The DNA for the CDR3 is TGTGCCAGCTCACAGGGAGCGGCACCCGGAAACACCATATATTTT. The chain has TRBV18 and TRBJ1-3; no clear D. Germline CDR1 is KGHSH and CDR2 is LQKENI. This CDR3 spans 15 amino acids. Trimming took 4 bases from V and 4 from J, leaving 14 bases between them.

The rearrangement uses TRBV28 and TRBJ2-5; 8 positions agree with TRBD1. Germline values: CDR1 MDHEN, CDR2 SYDVKM. There are 13 residues in the CDR3. The ends lost 7 bases at V and 2 bases at J; junction bases unmatched: 3. Written as DNA, the CDR3 is TGTGCCAGCACACAGGGGGTTCAAGAGACCCAGTACTTC. Protein: CASTQGVQETQYF.

The chain recombines TRBV19 with TRBJ2-1; 14 bases agree with TRBD2. CDR1 is LNHDA and CDR2 is SQIVND in the germline V gene (reference sequence). Trimming at V came to 6 bases and at J to 7 bases, leaving 5 bases not matched to a gene. The CDR3 consists of 15 residues. The CDR3 region is CASRSGTSGRNEQFF. CDR3 coding DNA: TGTGCCAGTAGATCGGGGACTAGCGGGAGAAATGAGCAGTTCTTC.

The gene calls are TRBV14 and TRBJ2-5, with TRBD1 matching 9 bases. The CDR3 loop spans 15 amino acids. J gave up 5 bases and V 5 bases, and 9 bases lay outside the gene matches. Germline V gene lookup returns CDR1 SGHDN and CDR2 FVKESK. Written as DNA, the CDR3 is TGTGCCAGCAGCACCCGGGACAGGGTTTTGGAGACCCAGTACTTC. Translating gives CASSTRDRVLETQYF.

This clone came up a few times. The gene calls are TRBV28 and TRBJ1-5; 9 nucleotides align to TRBD1. V gave up 3 bases and J gave up 4 bases; unmatched junction bases: 4. Germline V gene sequence: CDR1 MDHEN, CDR2 SYDVKM. This CDR3 is built from 15 residues. The CDR3 sequence: CASSLGGTGNQPQHF. The CDR3 bases are TGTGCCAGCAGTTTGGGCGGGACAGGGAATCAGCCCCAGCATTTT.

Only one count was recorded for this clone. The gene calls are TRBV7-9 and TRBJ1-2; the match to TRBD1 covers 9 bases. The CDR3 length is 18 residues. V lost 5 bases to trimming and J lost 2 bases; unmatched junction nucleotides: 15. From germline, CDR1 is SEHNR and CDR2 FQNEAQ (reference sequence). In nucleotides, the CDR3 is TGTGCCAGCAGCATACACAACGAGGGGACAGGGAGGAACTATGGCTACACCTTC. This gives the protein CASSIHNEGTGRNYGYTF. Full variable domain (outside the CDR3, taken from reference TRBV7-9 and TRBJ1-2): DTGVSQNPRHKITKRGQNVTFRCDPISEHNRLYWYRQTLGQGPEFLTYFQNEAQLEKSRLLSDRFSAERPKGSFSTLEIQRTEQGDSAMYLCASSIHNEGTGRNYGYTFGSGTRLTVV.

The genes are TRBV4-2 and TRBJ2-1, with TRBD2 identical over 13 bases. The junction had 6 bases not matched to a gene; V was cut back by 1 base and J by 9 bases. CDR1 is LGHNA, CDR2 YNFKEQ, per germline. CDR3 length equals 16 residues. CDR3 bases: TGTGCCAGCAGCCAAGCTGTAAGGACTAGCGGGAGTGAGCAGTTCTTC. This encodes CASSQAVRTSGSEQFF.

The chain has TRBV5-5 and TRBJ1-4; tentatively, D is TRBD1 (6 bases). V lost 0 bases, J lost 7 bases, and 16 bases lay in between. CDR1 and CDR2 from the germline V gene are SGHKS and YYEKEE (reference sequence). CDR3 size: 16 residues. CDR3 DNA sequence: TGTGCCAGCAGCTTGGCCAAGGGGGGGCCCTCTGAAAAACTGTTTTTT. Encoded protein: CASSLAKGGPSEKLFF.

This sequence joins TRBV5-4 and TRBJ2-4; TRBD1 agrees at 8 bases. With V trimmed by 4 bases and J by 0 bases, 9 bases remained unmatched. CDR3 length: 17 residues. Germline V lookup: CDR1 SGHNT, CDR2 YYREEE (reference sequence). The CDR3 sequence: CASSATGDLVAKNIQYF. The CDR3 nucleotides are TGTGCCAGCAGCGCGACAGGGGATCTCGTAGCCAAAAACATTCAGTACTTC.

This clone came up once. V and J are TRBV5-4 and TRBJ2-7; TRBD2 agrees at 8 bases. After removal of 5 bases from V and 6 bases from J, the junction contained 7 bases not matched to a gene. Germline loops: CDR1 SGHNT, CDR2 YYREEE (reference sequence). This CDR3 is 13 amino acids long. Here the CDR3 reads CASRREAEGEQYF. CDR3 bases: TGTGCCAGCAGGCGGGAGGCCGAGGGCGAGCAGTACTTC.

The rearrangement joins TRBV7-2 to TRBJ2-1; 10 bases align to TRBD1. The V gene's germline CDR1 is SGHTA and CDR2 FQGNSA. This CDR3 spans 16 amino acids. The J segment lost 4 bases and the V segment lost 2 bases, leaving 5 bases of the junction unmatched. Here the CDR3 reads CASSLTGTGVYNEQFF. DNA of the CDR3: TGTGCCAGCAGCTTAACCGGGACAGGGGTTTACAATGAGCAGTTCTTC.